Presented here are 30 T cell receptor beta chains from one specimen sequenced in a study of blood T cell repertoires in COVID-19. The data were produced by immunoSEQ multiplex PCR, yet TCRdb's version contains in-frame clones alone and is incomplete. There are around 310,000 clones in the sample; about nine tenths occur only once, and roughly a tenth lies in the top ten. Sequenced: PBMCs or T cells enriched from blood (not recorded which). The receptors here all came from a woman aged 35 to 49 who had recovered from COVID-19.

This rearrangement joins TRBV28 to TRBJ1-4, with D possibly being TRBD1 (6 bases). V lost 5 bases to trimming and J lost 10 bases, with 17 bases between them. Germline V gives CDR1 MDHEN, CDR2 SYDVKM. The CDR3 runs 14 residues. Here the CDR3 DNA reads TGTGCCAGCAGTACGGGGGGGGCCCCGCCAAAACTGTTTTTT. Its protein product is CASSTGGAPPKLFF.

The chain recombines TRBV4-3 with TRBJ1-1; a weak D match, TRBD1 (6 bases). V lost 1 base and J 3 bases, leaving 12 bases between the germline ends. Germline V gene sequence: CDR1 LGHNA, CDR2 YSLEER. The CDR3 is 15 residues long. The CDR3 reads CASSQAGGAYTEAFF. The CDR3 nucleotides are TGCGCCAGCAGCCAAGCGGGGGGCGCGTACACTGAAGCTTTCTTT.

The rearrangement uses TRBV7-2 and TRBJ2-3; 13 bases agree with TRBD2. V trimming: 0 bases; J trimming: 3 bases; junction bases outside the gene matches: 3. The V gene's germline CDR1 is SGHTA and CDR2 FQGNSA. CDR3 length equals 17 residues. The CDR3 DNA reads as TGTGCCAGCAGCTTAGCCCAGACTAGCGGGAGGACAGATACGCAGTATTTT. Its translation is CASSLAQTSGRTDTQYF.

The rearrangement joins TRBV7-6 to TRBJ2-7; 7 bases line up with TRBD1. The CDR3 sequence is 15 residues long. Trimming took 2 bases from V and 4 from J; bases not matched to a gene: 8. The germline V gene encodes CDR1 SGHVS and CDR2 FNYEAQ. The CDR3 reads CASSLSGRGSYEQYF. CDR3 bases: TGTGCCAGCAGCTTATCGGGCAGGGGGAGTTACGAGCAGTACTTC.

The chain combines TRBV7-8 with TRBJ1-4; D is perhaps TRBD1 (5 bases). The V end lost 1 base, the J end lost 7 bases, and 16 bases lay between the germline ends. This CDR3 contains 16 residues. CDR1 is SGHVS and CDR2 is FQNEAQ in the germline V gene. CDR3 nucleotide sequence: TGTGCCAGCAGCTTAGGAGTGGGGCAGGTCGGTGAAAAACTGTTTTTT. Amino acid sequence: CASSLGVGQVGEKLFF.

The chain carries TRBV27 and TRBJ2-7; 9 nucleotides line up with TRBD2. The CDR3 contains 16 residues. Per the germline V gene, CDR1 is MNHEY and CDR2 is SMNVEV (reference sequence). The V gene end was trimmed by 0 bases and the J gene end by 2 bases; junction bases not matched to a gene: 5. In nucleotides, the CDR3 is TGTGCCAGCAGTTTATCGGTCCTAGCGGGGCCCTACGAGCAGTACTTC. Amino acids: CASSLSVLAGPYEQYF.

This clone was recorded only once. This sequence joins TRBV7-9 and TRBJ2-6; D perhaps matches TRBD2 (5 bases). This CDR3 is 16 amino acids long. CDR1 and CDR2 from the germline V gene are SEHNR and FQNEAQ (reference sequence). Trimming removed 5 bases at V and 0 bases at J, with 11 bases between. In DNA, the CDR3 is TGTGCCAGCAGCACCCGACGGGGCTCTGGGGCCAACGTCCTGACTTTC. Its translation: CASSTRRGSGANVLTF.

This clone showed up just once. J is TRBJ1-6 and V is TRBV28; the match to TRBD1 covers 9 bases. Germline-derived CDR1 and CDR2 are MDHEN and SYDVKM. V shed 3 bases, J shed 10 bases, and the junction held 4 bases outside the gene matches. The CDR3 covers 14 residues. This chain's CDR3 is CASSLTGGGSPLHF. The CDR3 DNA reads as TGTGCCAGCAGTTTGACAGGGGGAGGCTCACCCCTCCACTTT.

The chain carries TRBV7-2 and TRBJ2-1, with unresolved D. Trimming cost V 1 base and J 7 bases, with 8 bases left between them. CDR1 and CDR2 from the germline V gene are SGHTA and FQGNSA. This CDR3 comprises 13 residues. The CDR3 protein is CASSLEPFNEQFF. The CDR3 nucleotides are TGTGCCAGCAGCTTAGAGCCTTTTAATGAGCAGTTCTTC.

The chain joins TRBV4-3 to TRBJ2-3; 7 nucleotides line up with TRBD2. Germline lookup yields CDR1 LGHNA and CDR2 YSLEER. The ends lost 0 bases at V and 1 base at J; junction bases unmatched: 7. The CDR3 sequence is 17 residues long. The CDR3 sequence: CASSQDFTSAGTDTQYF. CDR3 DNA sequence: TGCGCCAGCAGCCAAGATTTTACTAGCGCCGGCACAGATACGCAGTATTTT.

The chain uses TRBV24-1 and TRBJ2-6, with TRBD1 matching over 8 bases. Per germline, CDR1 KGHDR and CDR2 SFDVKD. The CDR3 sequence is 13 residues long. V shed 11 bases, J shed 2 bases, and the junction held 1 base outside the gene matches. CDR3 protein: CAIRGPGANVLTF. In nucleotides, the CDR3 is TGTGCCATCAGGGGGCCTGGGGCCAACGTCCTGACTTTC.

This sequence joins TRBV7-9 and TRBJ2-3; possible D gene TRBD1, 6 bases. V was trimmed by 4 bases and J by 0 bases, leaving 11 bases between them. CDR3 length: 15 residues. Germline V CDR1 and CDR2: SEHNR, FQNEAQ (reference sequence). DNA of the CDR3: TGTGCCAGCAGCTCCGACAGGCAAAGCACAGATACGCAGTATTTT. As protein: CASSSDRQSTDTQYF.

The chain employs TRBV2 and TRBJ1-1; D gene ambiguous. Germline CDR1 reads SNHLY; CDR2 reads FYNNEI. The V end lost 6 bases, the J end lost 0 bases, and 14 bases lay between the germline ends. There are 15 residues in the CDR3. Here the CDR3 reads CASRSGVIMNTEAFF. In DNA form, the CDR3 reads TGTGCCAGCAGATCGGGAGTAATCATGAACACTGAAGCTTTCTTT.

This clone was counted a few times. The chain recombines TRBV5-5 with TRBJ1-5; 7 nucleotides agree with TRBD1. The germline V gene has CDR1 SGHKS and CDR2 YYEKEE (reference sequence). This CDR3 is 18 amino acids long. Trimming removed 3 bases from V and 0 bases from J; junction bases left unmatched: 12. The CDR3 loop reads CASSCSTGWVFSNQPQHF. CDR3 DNA sequence: TGTGCCAGCAGCTGCTCGACAGGGTGGGTTTTTAGCAATCAGCCCCAGCATTTT.

The chain is built from TRBV5-1 and TRBJ2-7; 9 bases are a match to TRBD1. Losses at the gene ends were 0 bases for V and 1 base for J; bases not matched to a gene: 5. The CDR3 runs to 16 residues. Germline assignment: CDR1 SGHRS and CDR2 YFSETQ. For the CDR3, the DNA is TGCGCCAGCAGCTTGGAGGGACAGGGTGTTTCCTACGAGCAGTACTTC. Its translation is CASSLEGQGVSYEQYF.

V is TRBV27 and J is TRBJ2-1; 8 nucleotides agree with TRBD1. Germline values: CDR1 MNHEY, CDR2 SMNVEV (reference sequence). The junction had 3 bases not matched to a gene; V was cut back by 5 bases and J by 3 bases. The CDR3 covers 14 residues. In DNA, the CDR3 is TGTGCCAGCAGTCGGGACAGGAACTACAATGAGCAGTTCTTC. Translated: CASSRDRNYNEQFF.

The chain joins TRBV29-1 to TRBJ1-2, with TRBD1 as a possible D gene (6 bases). Trimming stripped 2 bases from V and 4 bases from J, with 20 bases between. Germline CDR1 reads SQVTM; CDR2 reads ANQGSEA. This CDR3 has 16 amino acids. The CDR3 nucleotides read TGCAGCGTTGAAACAAGTACAGGGTTAATACGCTATGGCTACACCTTC. It codes for CSVETSTGLIRYGYTF.

This rearrangement joins TRBV19 to TRBJ2-3; D is undetermined. The V gene's germline CDR1 is LNHDA and CDR2 SQIVND (reference sequence). There are 13 residues in the CDR3. Trimming stripped 5 bases from V and 10 bases from J, with 16 bases between. This CDR3 is CASSADLGSAQYF. CDR3 DNA sequence: TGTGCCAGTAGTGCCGATCTAGGAAGCGCGCAGTATTTT.

The chain recombines TRBV4-3 with TRBJ2-7, with D possibly being TRBD1 (5 bases). Germline loops: CDR1 LGHNA, CDR2 YSLEER. V lost 0 bases to trimming and J lost 2 bases, with 8 bases between them. The CDR3 runs to 14 residues. CDR3 coding DNA: TGCGCCAGCAGCCAAGAGAGACAGACCTACGAGCAGTACTTC. Its translation is CASSQERQTYEQYF.

The chain has TRBV10-3 and TRBJ1-3, with 7 bases matching TRBD1. The germline gives CDR1 ENHRY, CDR2 SYGVKD. V lost 1 base to trimming and J lost 0 bases; unmatched junction nucleotides: 6. The CDR3 totals 17 residues. This CDR3 reads CAISEFDRVYSGNTIYF. The CDR3 DNA reads as TGTGCCATCAGTGAGTTCGACAGGGTGTACTCTGGAAACACCATATATTTT.

The chain joins TRBV27 to TRBJ1-2, with D possibly TRBD1 on 5 matching bases. The V end lost 1 base, the J end lost 3 bases, and 9 bases lay between the germline ends. CDR1 and CDR2 from the germline V gene are MNHEY and SMNVEV (reference sequence). This CDR3 is 14 amino acids long. CDR3: CASSLFRGHYGYTF. CDR3 bases: TGTGCCAGCAGTTTATTTAGGGGTCACTATGGCTACACCTTC.

This rearrangement joins TRBV7-9 to TRBJ2-6; D gene unclear. Germline lookup yields CDR1 SEHNR and CDR2 FQNEAQ (reference sequence). This CDR3 comprises 16 residues. V was pared by 5 bases and J by 0 bases, with 11 bases between. The CDR3 protein is CASSHFQISGANVLTF. The CDR3 nucleotides read TGTGCCAGCAGCCATTTCCAAATCTCTGGGGCCAACGTCCTGACTTTC.

This clone appeared a single time. CDR3 region: CASSLVASGRPGYEQYF. Here the CDR3 DNA reads TGTGCCAGCAGCTTAGTCGCTAGCGGGAGGCCGGGCTACGAGCAGTACTTC. The chain uses TRBV7-2 and TRBJ2-7, with 11 bases identical to TRBD2. CDR3 length equals 17 residues. Germline assignment: CDR1 SGHTA and CDR2 FQGNSA. V gave up 1 base and J gave up 3 bases; unmatched junction bases: 8.

The chain has TRBV10-3 and TRBJ1-4; 8 bases fit TRBD1. Trimming at V came to 6 bases and at J to 5 bases, leaving 5 bases not matched to a gene. CDR1 and CDR2 from the germline V gene are ENHRY and SYGVKD. The CDR3 has 14 residues. CDR3 sequence (DNA): TGTGCCATCAGGAGGGGACAGGAAAATGAAAAACTGTTTTTT. Amino acids: CAIRRGQENEKLFF.

This clone has a single count. The gene calls are TRBV29-1 and TRBJ2-1; tentative D call: TRBD2 (5 bases). V lost 5 bases and J 5 bases, leaving 16 bases between the germline ends. The length of the CDR3 is 14 residues. The germline V gene encodes CDR1 SQVTM and CDR2 ANQGSEA. The CDR3 spells CSVSSSWRNNEQFF. The CDR3 DNA sequence: TGCAGCGTTAGCTCAAGTTGGAGGAACAATGAGCAGTTCTTC.

J is TRBJ2-1 and V is TRBV7-9, with TRBD1 matching 7 bases. Germline values: CDR1 SEHNR, CDR2 FQNEAQ (reference sequence). V shed 2 bases, J shed 2 bases, and the junction held 6 bases outside the gene matches. The CDR3 runs to 16 residues. CDR3: CASSLLGQGAYNEQFF. CDR3 DNA: TGTGCCAGCAGCTTACTGGGGCAGGGGGCCTACAATGAGCAGTTCTTC.

This chain connects TRBV29-1 to TRBJ2-7; D is perhaps TRBD1 (5 bases). The germline CDR1 and CDR2 sequences are SQVTM and ANQGSEA. V lost 4 bases to trimming and J lost 2 bases, with 9 bases between them. The CDR3 sequence is 12 residues long. CDR3 nucleotide sequence: TGCAGCGTTGTCCAGGGCCCCTACGAGCAGTACTTC. Protein sequence: CSVVQGPYEQYF.

V is TRBV6-5 and J is TRBJ1-3, with TRBD1 as a possible D gene (6 bases). This CDR3 has 14 residues. CDR1 is MNHEY and CDR2 is SVGAGI in the germline V gene. The V end lost 4 bases, the J end lost 4 bases, and 11 bases lay between the germline ends. CDR3 bases: TGTGCCAGCAGTTGGGACACGGAAGGAAACACCATATATTTT. This sequence encodes CASSWDTEGNTIYF.

The gene calls are TRBV28 and TRBJ1-4; D ambiguous. The germline V and J ends were trimmed by 7 bases and 8 bases, with 8 bases remaining between them. The CDR3 length is 11 residues. The V gene's germline CDR1 is MDHEN and CDR2 SYDVKM. In DNA, the CDR3 is TGTGCCAGCACTCATCAGGAAAAACTGTTTTTT. It codes for CASTHQEKLFF.

This sequence joins TRBV3-1 (or the pseudogene TRBV3-2) and TRBJ2-4; weak D call: TRBD1 (6 bases). Deletions cut 0 bases from V and 3 bases from J, with 18 bases between. Germline-derived CDR1 and CDR2 are LGHDT and YNNKEL (reference sequence). The CDR3 covers 18 residues. CDR3 amino acids: CASSQEVRNRVSKNIQYF. CDR3 coding DNA: TGTGCCAGCAGCCAAGAGGTCCGAAACAGGGTAAGCAAAAACATTCAGTACTTC.